This TCR beta chain emerged from a study of T-cell reconstitution after alpha-beta-depleted transplantation in children listed by TCRdb under 2016. For context, the study as a whole: Using TCR repertoire profiling, the study followed T-cell immune reconstitution in a quantitative way in children after TCRalphabeta/CD19-depleted allogeneic hematopoietic cell transplantation.

Receptors were amplified or captured by PCR. Instrument used: Illumina HiSeq 2500. Molecular barcoding was employed in the preparation of TCR libraries, with unique molecular identifiers being used to normalize TCRbeta repertoire quantification. TCRdb applied fastp at Q25 and MiXCR to the public reads, then kept only in-frame beta chains. Every entry covers one CDR3 protein and lists the most common genes and DNA from its rows. The sample contains around 92,000 distinct CDR3 sequences, over 9% of them found a single time. About 14% of the sample is held by the ten biggest clonotypes. V is trimmed back by 1 base and J by 10 bases, and the junction contains 5 bases that no gene match accounts for. The germline V gene specifies LGHNA as CDR1 and YSLEER as CDR2. The CDR3, from cysteine to phenylalanine, totals 15 residues. CDR3 DNA only is kept here, 45 bases in frame from base 1. There are many counts of this clonotype. Its antigen is currently not known. No base qualities exist here, and no much larger clone lies one base off it.

The material was PBMCs from the stem cell graft donor, obtained from the stem cell graft. The clonotype comes from a human donor who donated a stem cell graft to a child with inherited bone marrow failure. Here the chain combines TRBV4-3 and TRBJ2-1; 12 bases in the middle match TRBD2. The CDR3 corresponds to CASSQAASGRAEQFF. The nucleotides read TGCGCCAGCAGCCAAGCAGCTAGCGGGAGGGCCGAGCAGTTCTTC.